This T cell receptor beta chain was sequenced in a study of T cell repertoires in cytomegalovirus infection. The overall study: CMV infection plus the matching HLA type was flagged by public TCR beta signatures. Study results and caveats: Pooled public TCR beta family frequency picked out CMV carriers with the relevant HLA.

The CDR3 is made up of 17 amino acids. CDR1 SGDLS and CDR2 YYNGEE come from the germline V gene. V shed 4 bases, J shed 4 bases, and the junction held 10 bases outside the gene matches. From the reads, TCRdb called clonotypes with MiXCR, one entry per CDR3 protein. The table lists approximately 76,000 distinct CDR3 sequences, 20% to 30% of them singletons. Points on this clonotype: Antigen specificity is unknown.

The chain employs TRBV9 and TRBJ2-1; 11 positions agree with TRBD2. The input for sequencing was CD8+ T cells from cultured PBMCs, taken from culture after CMV antigen stimulation. The receptor's source is a human donor in good health (CMV status not recorded). Some clones in this sample may be carry-over from other donors' samples. The chain's CDR3 is CASSPAATSGSYNEQFF. DNA for the CDR3: TGTGCCAGCAGCCCAGCCGCCACTAGCGGGAGTTACAATGAGCAGTTCTTC.